This TCR beta chain emerged from a study of technical replicates of blood from a few donors. The table came from immunoSEQ multiplex PCR; TCRdb's copy has only in-frame clones and leaves some out. The sample has 60,000 or so clones; approximately 97% are singletons. The TCR was taken from a human donor in good health. Sequencing used T cells isolated from PBMCs.

CDR3 nucleotide sequence: TGCGCCAGCAGTGGGGGGCCCAAATTCTCCTACAATGAGCAGTTCTTC. Its translation is CASSGGPKFSYNEQFF. The chain uses TRBV10-1 and TRBJ2-1; the D gene is possibly TRBD1 (6 bases). The ends were cut back, 4 bases at V and 0 bases at J, with 13 bases in the middle. This CDR3 has 16 amino acids. Germline CDR1 reads WNHNN; CDR2 reads SYGVQD (reference sequence).